The 9 T cell receptor beta chains reported below all come from one sample, sequenced in a study of blood T cell repertoires in COVID-19. Assay used: immunoSEQ multiplex PCR; TCRdb lists only in-frame clones, some missing. The sample consists of about 64,000 clones, 86% of them appearing once. The sequencing sample was made of peripheral blood. Every receptor here comes from a man aged 45 to 65 with active COVID-19.

This chain connects TRBV4-2 to TRBJ1-1, with D possibly matching TRBD1 (5 bases). The germline CDR1 and CDR2 sequences are LGHNA and YNFKEQ. V was pared by 4 bases and J by 6 bases, with 24 bases between. This CDR3 is built from 17 residues. CDR3 amino acids: CASSPSAGAAGYAEAFF. The CDR3 DNA follows: TGTGCCAGCAGCCCTTCAGCTGGGGCAGCCGGGTACGCTGAAGCTTTCTTT.

The chain links TRBV27 to TRBJ2-5, with 7 bases aligning to TRBD2. V gave up 5 bases and J gave up 5 bases; unmatched junction bases: 5. Germline V gives CDR1 MNHEY, CDR2 SMNVEV (reference sequence). This CDR3 is built from 13 residues. The CDR3 spells CASSRREGETQYF. The DNA for the CDR3 is TGTGCCAGCAGTCGAAGGGAGGGCGAGACCCAGTACTTC.

V and J are TRBV9 and TRBJ2-7; 9 positions agree with TRBD1. The V segment lost 4 bases and the J segment 3 bases; nucleotides outside the gene matches: 8. CDR3 size: 15 residues. The germline V gene encodes CDR1 SGDLS and CDR2 YYNGEE. CDR3 residues: CASSRDRGGYYEQYF. The CDR3 coding sequence is TGTGCCAGCAGCCGTGACAGGGGGGGATACTACGAGCAGTACTTC.

The V gene is TRBV29-1, the J gene TRBJ2-3; 12 bases are a match to TRBD2. Germline assignment: CDR1 SQVTM and CDR2 ANQGSEA. The CDR3 consists of 15 residues. The V segment lost 4 bases and the J segment 2 bases; nucleotides outside the gene matches: 4. This chain's CDR3 is CSVGTSGDHTDTQYF. The CDR3 bases are TGCAGCGTTGGGACTAGCGGGGACCACACAGATACGCAGTATTTT.

The chain has TRBV28 and TRBJ2-1, with 9 bases lining up with TRBD2. The germline gives CDR1 MDHEN, CDR2 SYDVKM. CDR3 length: 15 residues. The V segment lost 2 bases and the J segment 6 bases; nucleotides outside the gene matches: 5. CDR3: CASSLPTSGTNEQFF. The CDR3 nucleotides read TGTGCCAGCAGTTTACCGACTAGCGGAACCAATGAGCAGTTCTTC. The full variable domain, its missing parts supplied by reference TRBV28 and TRBJ2-1, is DVKVTQSSRYLVKRTGEKVFLECVQDMDHENMFWYRQDPGLGLRLIYFSYDVKMKEKGDIPEGYSVSREKKERFSLILESASTNQTSMYLCASSLPTSGTNEQFFGPGTRLTVL.

The chain uses TRBV6-5 and TRBJ1-6, with a possible D match to TRBD1 (6 bases). The CDR3 spans 13 residues. Germline V gene sequence: CDR1 MNHEY, CDR2 SVGAGI. Trimming removed 7 bases from V and 7 bases from J, with 11 bases in between. The CDR3 bases are TGTGCCAGCACATTCCAGGGGAATTCACCCCTCCACTTT. Translated, it gives CASTFQGNSPLHF.

The sample holds one count of this clone. J is TRBJ1-3 and V is TRBV7-7; D call uncertain. V lost 5 bases and J 0 bases, leaving 8 bases between the germline ends. Germline values: CDR1 SSHAT, CDR2 FNYEAQ (reference sequence). This CDR3 spans 14 amino acids. The CDR3 protein is CASSRGLSGNTIYF. DNA of the CDR3: TGTGCCAGCAGCCGAGGGCTCTCTGGAAACACCATATATTTT.

The CDR3, as DNA: TGTGCCAGCAGTAAACAGGGTTATACCGGGGAGCTGTTTTTT. Residues: CASSKQGYTGELFF. This sequence joins TRBV7-2 and TRBJ2-2; D might be TRBD1 (6 bases). Trimming took 6 bases from V and 5 from J, leaving 13 bases between them. Germline V CDR1 and CDR2: SGHTA, FQGNSA. The CDR3 loop spans 14 amino acids.

This sequence joins TRBV12-2 and TRBJ2-1; the table's D call, TRBD2, was not checked against the DNA. TRBV12-2 is a documented pseudogene. This CDR3 is built from 12 residues. CDR3 bases: TGTGCAAGTCGCTTTTCGGGGAATGAGCAGTTCTTC. This gives the protein CASRFSGNEQFF.